This T cell receptor beta chain was recovered during a study of vaccination and CD4 T cells after COVID-19. Treatment in this sample: approximately nine-day PBMC culture with coronavirus spike peptide pools or control peptides (ViraFEST assay). This clonotype is medium-sized within its sample. No antigen is known for it. Cultured CD4+ T-cell DNA underwent Oncomine TCR Beta short-read sequencing. One entry per CDR3 protein results from TCRdb running MiXCR on the PCR reads. The sample holds about 15,000 distinct CDR3 sequences, 21% seen once. This CDR3 has 15 residues. V was pared by 1 base and J by 6 bases, with 15 bases between. CDR1 and CDR2 (germline): SGHTA, FQGNSA.

This clonotype was sampled from a human donor who received a COVID-19 vaccine. This specimen consisted of CD4+ T cells from blood, cultured in vitro, obtained before SARS-CoV-2 vaccination. This chain uses TRBV7-2 with TRBJ1-2; perhaps TRBD1 as D (6 bases). As DNA, the CDR3 is TGTGCCAGCAGCTTAGTAGTTAGGGGGTTCGATGGCTACACCTTC. It translates to CASSLVVRGFDGYTF.